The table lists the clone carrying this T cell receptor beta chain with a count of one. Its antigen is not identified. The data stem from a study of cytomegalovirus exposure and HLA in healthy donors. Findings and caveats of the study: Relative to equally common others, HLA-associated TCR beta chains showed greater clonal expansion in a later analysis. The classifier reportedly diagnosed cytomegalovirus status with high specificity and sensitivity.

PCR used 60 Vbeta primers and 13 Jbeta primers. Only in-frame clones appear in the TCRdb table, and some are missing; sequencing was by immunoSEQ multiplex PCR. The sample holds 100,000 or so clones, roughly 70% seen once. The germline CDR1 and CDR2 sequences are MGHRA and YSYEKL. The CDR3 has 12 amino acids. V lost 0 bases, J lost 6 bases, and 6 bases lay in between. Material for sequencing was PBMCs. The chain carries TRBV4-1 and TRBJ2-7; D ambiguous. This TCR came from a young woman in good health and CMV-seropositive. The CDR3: CASSQDGVEQYF. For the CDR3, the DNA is TGCGCCAGCAGCCAAGATGGAGTCGAGCAGTACTTC.